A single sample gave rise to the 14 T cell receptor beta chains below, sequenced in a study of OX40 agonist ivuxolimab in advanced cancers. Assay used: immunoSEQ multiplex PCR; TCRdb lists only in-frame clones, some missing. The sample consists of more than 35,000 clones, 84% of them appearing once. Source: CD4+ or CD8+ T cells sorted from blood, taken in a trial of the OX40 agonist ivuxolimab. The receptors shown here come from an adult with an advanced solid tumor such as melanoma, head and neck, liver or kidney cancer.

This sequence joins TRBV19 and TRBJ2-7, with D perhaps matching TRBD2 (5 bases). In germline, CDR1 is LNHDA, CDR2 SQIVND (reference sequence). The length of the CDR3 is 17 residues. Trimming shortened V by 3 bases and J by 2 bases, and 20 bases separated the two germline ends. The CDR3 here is CASSMGWSEGSPYEQYF. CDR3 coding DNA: TGTGCCAGTAGTATGGGGTGGAGTGAGGGAAGCCCCTACGAGCAGTACTTC.

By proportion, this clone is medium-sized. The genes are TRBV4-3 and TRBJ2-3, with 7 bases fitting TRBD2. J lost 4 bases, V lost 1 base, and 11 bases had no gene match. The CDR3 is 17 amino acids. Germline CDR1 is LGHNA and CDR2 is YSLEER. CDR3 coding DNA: TGCGCCAGCAGCCAAGTTAGTTCTAGTGGGGGGGCAGATACGCAGTATTTT. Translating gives CASSQVSSSGGADTQYF.

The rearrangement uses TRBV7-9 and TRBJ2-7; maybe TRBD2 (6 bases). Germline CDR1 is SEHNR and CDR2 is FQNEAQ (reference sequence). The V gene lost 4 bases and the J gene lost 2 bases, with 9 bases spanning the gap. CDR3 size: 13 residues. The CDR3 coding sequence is TGTGCCAGCAGCTCTAGCGCGACCTACGAGCAGTACTTC. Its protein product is CASSSSATYEQYF.

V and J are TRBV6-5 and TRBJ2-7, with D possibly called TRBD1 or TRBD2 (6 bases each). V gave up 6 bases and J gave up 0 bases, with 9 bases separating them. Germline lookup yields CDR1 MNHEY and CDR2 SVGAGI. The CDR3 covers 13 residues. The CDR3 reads CASSRGLSYEQYF. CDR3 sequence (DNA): TGTGCCAGCAGCCGGGGGCTCTCCTACGAGCAGTACTTC.

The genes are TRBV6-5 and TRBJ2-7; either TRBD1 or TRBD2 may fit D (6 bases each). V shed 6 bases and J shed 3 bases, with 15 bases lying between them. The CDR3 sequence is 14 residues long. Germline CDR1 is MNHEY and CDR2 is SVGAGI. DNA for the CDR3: TGTGCCAGCAGGCAGGAGGGACAAATCTACGAGCAGTACTTC. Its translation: CASRQEGQIYEQYF.

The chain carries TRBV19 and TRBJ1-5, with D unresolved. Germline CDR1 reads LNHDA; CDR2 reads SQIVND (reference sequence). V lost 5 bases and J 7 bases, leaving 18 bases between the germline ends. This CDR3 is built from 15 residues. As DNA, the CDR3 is TGTGCCAGTAGTCCGGAGGGCGCGAACGGCCAGCCCCAGCATTTT. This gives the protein CASSPEGANGQPQHF.

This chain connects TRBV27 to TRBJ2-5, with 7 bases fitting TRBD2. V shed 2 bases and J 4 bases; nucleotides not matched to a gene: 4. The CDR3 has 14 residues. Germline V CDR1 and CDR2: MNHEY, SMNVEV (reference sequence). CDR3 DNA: TGTGCCAGCAGTTTAGCGGGAGTGGGAGAGACCCAGTACTTC. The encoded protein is CASSLAGVGETQYF.

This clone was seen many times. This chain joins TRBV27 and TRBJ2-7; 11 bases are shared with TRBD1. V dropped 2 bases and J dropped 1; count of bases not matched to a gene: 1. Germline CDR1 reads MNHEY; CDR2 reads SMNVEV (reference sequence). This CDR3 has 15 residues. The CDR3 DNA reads TGTGCCAGCAGTTTAGGACAGGGGGCTTCCTACGAGCAGTACTTC. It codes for CASSLGQGASYEQYF.

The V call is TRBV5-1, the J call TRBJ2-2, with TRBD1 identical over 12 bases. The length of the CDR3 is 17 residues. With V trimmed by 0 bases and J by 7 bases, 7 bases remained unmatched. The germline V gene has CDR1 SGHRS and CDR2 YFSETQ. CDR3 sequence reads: CASSLEGTGGEYGELFF. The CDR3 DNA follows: TGCGCCAGCAGCTTGGAGGGGACAGGGGGCGAATACGGGGAGCTGTTTTTT. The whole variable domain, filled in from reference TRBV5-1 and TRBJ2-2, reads KAGVTQTPRYLIKTRGQQVTLSCSPISGHRSVSWYQQTPGQGLQFLFEYFSETQRNKGNFPGRFSGRQFSNSRSEMNVSTLELGDSALYLCASSLEGTGGEYGELFFGEGSRLTVL.

This CDR3 is CASSALGQAFYGYTF. The DNA of the CDR3 is TGTGCCAGTAGTGCCCTTGGACAGGCCTTCTATGGCTACACCTTC. The chain employs TRBV19 and TRBJ1-2, with TRBD1 identical over 7 bases. CDR1 is LNHDA and CDR2 is SQIVND in the germline V gene (reference sequence). The CDR3 contains 15 residues. V trimming: 5 bases; J trimming: 4 bases; junction bases outside the gene matches: 10.

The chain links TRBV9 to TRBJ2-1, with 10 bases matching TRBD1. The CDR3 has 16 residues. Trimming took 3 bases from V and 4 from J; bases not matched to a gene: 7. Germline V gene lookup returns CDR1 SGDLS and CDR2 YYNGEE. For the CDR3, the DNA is TGTGCCAGCAGCGCGCAAACGGGACAGGGGTACAATGAGCAGTTCTTC. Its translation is CASSAQTGQGYNEQFF. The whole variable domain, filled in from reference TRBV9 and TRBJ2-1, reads DSGVTQTPKHLITATGQRVTLRCSPRSGDLSVYWYQQSLDQGLQFLIQYYNGEERAKGNILERFSAQQFPDLHSELNLSSLELGDSALYFCASSAQTGQGYNEQFFGPGTRLTVL.

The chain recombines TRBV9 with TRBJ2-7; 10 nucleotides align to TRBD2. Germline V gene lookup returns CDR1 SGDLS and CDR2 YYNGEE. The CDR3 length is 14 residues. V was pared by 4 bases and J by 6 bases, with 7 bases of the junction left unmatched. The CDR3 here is CASSSGTSVGEQYF. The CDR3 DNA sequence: TGTGCCAGCAGCTCTGGGACTAGCGTTGGCGAGCAGTACTTC.

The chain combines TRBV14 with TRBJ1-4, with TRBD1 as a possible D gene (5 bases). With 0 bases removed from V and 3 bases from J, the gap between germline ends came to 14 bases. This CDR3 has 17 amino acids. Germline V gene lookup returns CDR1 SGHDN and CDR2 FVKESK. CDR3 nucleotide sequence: TGTGCCAGCAGCCAAGATGTGTACGGGGCGGCTAATGAAAAACTGTTTTTT. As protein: CASSQDVYGAANEKLFF.

CDR3 in amino acids: CASSRPGEETQYF. In DNA, the CDR3 is TGCGCCAGCAGCCGCCCGGGAGAGGAGACCCAGTACTTC. The V and J genes are TRBV4-1 and TRBJ2-5; D possibly corresponds to TRBD2 (6 bases). Germline lookup yields CDR1 MGHRA and CDR2 YSYEKL. Trimming stripped 4 bases from V and 5 bases from J, with 11 bases between. CDR3 length equals 13 residues.